The source of this T cell receptor (beta chain) is a study of blood T cell repertoires in COVID-19. In the study overall: Samples representing acute and convalescent COVID-19 were sourced from the United States, Italy and Spain. T cells, B-cell-depleted T cells, or PBMCs supplied cDNA or gDNA.

Germline values: CDR1 LGHDT, CDR2 YNNKEL (reference sequence). The trim removed 1 base at V and 2 bases at J, leaving 5 bases unmatched. The CDR3 runs 15 residues. As originally analysed: Reference gene primer amplification gave estimated nucleated cell counts. Method: immunoSEQ multiplex PCR; TCRdb's copy keeps in-frame clones and lacks some. V and J calls and clone size are as listed in that table; D and trimming were resolved from the DNA. The sample consists of hundreds of thousands of clones, 80% to 90% of them appearing once. The chain uses TRBV3-1 (or the pseudogene TRBV3-2) and TRBJ2-7; 7 positions match TRBD2. The receptor was isolated from a woman between 45 and 60 years old who had recovered from COVID-19. The sequencing input was peripheral blood. The CDR3 DNA follows: TGTGCCAGCAGCCAAGTTAACGGGGGGACCTACGAGCAGTACTTC. Translation gives CASSQVNGGTYEQYF.